This TCR beta chain was documented in a study of shared clonotypes between healthy human individuals. As for the study in general: Two women and a few men aged 18 to 49 served as donors. General observations from the study: Memory subsets generally showed smaller estimated richness than naive subsets did.

Samples underwent the assay at deep level. The repertoire was sequenced with immunoSEQ multiplex PCR; TCRdb's copy has only in-frame clones and lacks some. Among roughly 1 million clones listed, about three quarters were seen once. V was cut by 5 bases and J by 3 bases, with 8 bases left in between. Germline-derived CDR1 and CDR2 are LNHDA and SQIVND (reference sequence). The CDR3 extends over 12 amino acids. On this clone: The antigen remains undetermined.

The sequenced material came from memory CD4+ T cells sorted from blood. The subset here: CD45RA-negative fraction. The chain uses TRBV19 and TRBJ2-7, with D perhaps matching TRBD2 (5 bases). The sequence derives from a man younger than 35 in good health. The CDR3 sequence: CASSARDYEQYF. CDR3 nucleotide sequence: TGTGCCAGTAGTGCCCGGGACTACGAGCAGTACTTC. The full variable domain, rest sourced from reference TRBV19 and TRBJ2-7, is DGGITQSPKYLFRKEGQNVTLSCEQNLNHDAMYWYRQDPGQGLRLIYYSQIVNDFQKGDIAEGYSVSREKKESFPLTVTSAQKNPTAFYLCASSARDYEQYFGPGTRLTVT.